This T cell receptor beta chain came from a study of graft-versus-host responses after intestinal transplantation. Study at large: Multivisceral, liver-intestinal, or isolated intestinal transplants were given to recipients. The recipients all started with anti-thymocyte globulin induction and then took tacrolimus and steroids for about 3 years. General study results and limits: GvH clones were found in recipient marrow; some appeared first in ileum or blood.

Germline V gene data show CDR1 as MGHRA and CDR2 as YSYEKL. The CDR3 has 14 residues. Trimming stripped 5 bases from V and 11 bases from J, with 19 bases between. Clones were sequenced by immunoSEQ multiplex PCR, and TCRdb holds only the in-frame ones, with some missing. The data contain 20,000 or so clones, 30% to 40% of them seen just once; the ten biggest clones take up approximately 9.6%. Each mixed lymphocyte reaction held 200,000 CFSE-labeled responders and 200,000 irradiated violet-dye-labeled stimulators. At the end of the reaction, proliferating CFSE-low CD3+CD4+ and CD3+CD8+ responders were sorted.

This chain links TRBV4-1 with TRBJ2-1; tentatively, D is TRBD2 (6 bases). The TCR sequence derives from a human patient who received an intestinal transplant. This material consisted of alloreactive CD8+ T cells from a mixed lymphocyte reaction culture, taken before intestinal transplant. As to subset: CFSE-low proliferating T cells sorted from roughly six-day pre-transplant mixed lymphocyte reaction (GvH or HvG direction). CDR3 nucleotide sequence: TGCGCCAGCAGCTTGGGGGAGGCACCCGTGAAGCAGTTCTTC. As protein: CASSLGEAPVKQFF.